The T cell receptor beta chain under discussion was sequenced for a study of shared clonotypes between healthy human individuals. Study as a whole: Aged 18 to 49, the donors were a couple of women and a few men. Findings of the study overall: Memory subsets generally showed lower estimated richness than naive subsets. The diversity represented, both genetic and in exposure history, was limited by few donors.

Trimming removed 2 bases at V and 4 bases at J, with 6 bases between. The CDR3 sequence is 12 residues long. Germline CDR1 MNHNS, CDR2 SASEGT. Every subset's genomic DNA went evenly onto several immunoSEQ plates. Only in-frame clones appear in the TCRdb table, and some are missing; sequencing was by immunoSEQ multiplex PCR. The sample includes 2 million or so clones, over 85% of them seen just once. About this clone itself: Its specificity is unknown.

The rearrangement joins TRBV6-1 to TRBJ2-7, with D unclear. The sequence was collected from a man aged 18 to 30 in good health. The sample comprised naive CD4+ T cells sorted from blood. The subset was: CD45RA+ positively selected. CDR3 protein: CASSEREYEQYF. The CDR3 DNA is TGTGCCAGCAGTGAAAGAGAATACGAGCAGTACTTC.